This T cell receptor (beta chain) was recorded in a study of T cell repertoires in cytomegalovirus infection. Study information: The authors used CMV epitopes that were HLA-C-restricted (recently identified) and HLA-B-restricted (well studied). Both CMV infection and a matching HLA type were indicated by public TCR beta signatures.

TCRdb fed the reads into MiXCR, producing one record per CDR3 protein. The sample yields about 920,000 distinct CDR3 sequences, around 29% seen once. The V end was cut by 3 bases, the J end by 3 bases, with 12 bases between. Germline V CDR1 and CDR2: ENHRY, SYGVKD. This CDR3 comprises 15 residues. This clonotype showed up just a few times. The antigen remains unidentified. The source was cultured CD8+ T cells from PBMCs, collected from culture after CMV antigen stimulation. This sequence joins TRBV10-3 and TRBJ1-3; maybe TRBD1 (6 bases). The source is a human donor in good health (CMV status not recorded). Some clones in this sample may be carry-over from other donors' samples. CDR3 protein: CAISDSGTLGNTIYF. The DNA for the CDR3 is TGTGCCATCAGTGATTCCGGGACACTTGGAAACACCATATATTTT.